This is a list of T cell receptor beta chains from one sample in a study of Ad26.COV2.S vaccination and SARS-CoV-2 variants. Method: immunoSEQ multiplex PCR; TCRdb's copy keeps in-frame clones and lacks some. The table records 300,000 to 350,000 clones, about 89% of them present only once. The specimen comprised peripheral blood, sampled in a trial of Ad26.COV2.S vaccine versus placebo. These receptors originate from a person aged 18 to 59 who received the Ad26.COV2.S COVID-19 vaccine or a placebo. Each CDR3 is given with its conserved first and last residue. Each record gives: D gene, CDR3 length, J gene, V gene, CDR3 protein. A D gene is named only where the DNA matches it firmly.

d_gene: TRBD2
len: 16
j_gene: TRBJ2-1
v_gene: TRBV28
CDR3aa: CASSLRASGTFHEQFF

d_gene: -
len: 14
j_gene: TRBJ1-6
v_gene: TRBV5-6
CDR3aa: CASSFRQGWTPLHF

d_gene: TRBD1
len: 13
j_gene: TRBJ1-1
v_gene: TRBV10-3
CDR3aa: CAISSGQGTEAFF

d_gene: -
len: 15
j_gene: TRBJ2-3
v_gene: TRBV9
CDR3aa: CASSARHSEGDTQYF

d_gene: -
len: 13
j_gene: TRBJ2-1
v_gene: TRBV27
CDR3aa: CASSFSTGYEQFF

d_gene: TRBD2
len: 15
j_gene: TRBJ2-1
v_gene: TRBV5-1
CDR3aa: CASSFTGGRPNEQFF

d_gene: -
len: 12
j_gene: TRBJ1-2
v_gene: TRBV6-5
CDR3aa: CASSPGTYGYTF

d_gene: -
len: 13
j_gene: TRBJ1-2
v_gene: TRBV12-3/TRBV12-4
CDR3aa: CASSLRRGLGYTF

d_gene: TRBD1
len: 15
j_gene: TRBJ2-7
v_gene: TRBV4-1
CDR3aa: CASSYGQGPTYEQYF

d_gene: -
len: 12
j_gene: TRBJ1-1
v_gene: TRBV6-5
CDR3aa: CASTWENTEAFF

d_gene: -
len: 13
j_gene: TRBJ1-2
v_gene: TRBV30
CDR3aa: CACRTVTQGGYTF

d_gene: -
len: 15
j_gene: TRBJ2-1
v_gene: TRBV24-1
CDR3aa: CATSDSGTGNNEQFF

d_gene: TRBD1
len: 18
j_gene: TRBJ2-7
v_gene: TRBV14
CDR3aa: CASSQDWTPQGITYEQYF

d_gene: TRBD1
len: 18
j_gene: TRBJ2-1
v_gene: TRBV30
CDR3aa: CAWTVGRGTGSWRNEQFF

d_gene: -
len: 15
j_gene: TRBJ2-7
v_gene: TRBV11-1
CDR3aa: CASSSTQTGARKQYF

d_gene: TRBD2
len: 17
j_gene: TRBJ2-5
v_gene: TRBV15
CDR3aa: CATSRGGGGYWRETQYF

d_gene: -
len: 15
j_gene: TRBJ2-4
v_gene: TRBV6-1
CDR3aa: CASSELQLAKNIQYF

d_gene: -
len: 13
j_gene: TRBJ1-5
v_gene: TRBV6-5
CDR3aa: CASGQGPNQPQHF

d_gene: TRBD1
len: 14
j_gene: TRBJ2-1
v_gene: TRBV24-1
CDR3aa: CATSDEKGGGEQFF

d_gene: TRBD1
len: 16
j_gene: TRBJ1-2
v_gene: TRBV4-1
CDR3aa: CASSQGPGTGGYGYTF

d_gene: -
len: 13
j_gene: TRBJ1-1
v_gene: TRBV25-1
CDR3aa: CASRATLNTEAFF

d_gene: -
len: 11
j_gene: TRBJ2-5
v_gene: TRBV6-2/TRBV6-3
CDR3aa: CASSYPQTQYF

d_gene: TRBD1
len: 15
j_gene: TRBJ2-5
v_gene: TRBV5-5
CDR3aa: CASSLVDRGRETQYF